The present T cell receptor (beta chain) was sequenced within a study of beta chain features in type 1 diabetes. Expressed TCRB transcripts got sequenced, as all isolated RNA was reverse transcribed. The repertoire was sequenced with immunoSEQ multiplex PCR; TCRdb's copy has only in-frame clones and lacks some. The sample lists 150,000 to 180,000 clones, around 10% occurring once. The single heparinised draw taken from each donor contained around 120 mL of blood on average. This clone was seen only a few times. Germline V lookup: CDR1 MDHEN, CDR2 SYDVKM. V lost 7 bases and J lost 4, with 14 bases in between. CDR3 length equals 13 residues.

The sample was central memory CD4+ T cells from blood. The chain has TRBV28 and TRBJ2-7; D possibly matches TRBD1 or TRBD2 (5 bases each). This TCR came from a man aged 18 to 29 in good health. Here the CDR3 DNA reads TGTGCCAGCATCTCAGGGACGGTATACGAGCAGTACTTC. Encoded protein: CASISGTVYEQYF.